Following are 11 T cell receptor beta chains from one sample sequenced in a study of technical replicates of blood from a handful of donors (dated by TCRdb to the late 2010s). Libraries came from the immunoSEQ multiplex PCR assay. TCRdb carries this immuneACCESS record with in-frame sequences only. Its versions omit some clonotypes, under half of them owing to an unresolved V gene in the studies checked, with the rest unexplained. The sample table records over 90,000 clones; about 96% of these occur just once. Clones ranked in the top ten supply approximately 0.38% of the sample. The sequencing sample was made of T cells isolated from PBMCs. The source of these receptors is a human donor in good health.

In nucleotides, the CDR3 is TGCAGCGTTGGCCCCCGGGACAAGGAGATATACGAGCAGTACTTC. It codes for CSVGPRDKEIYEQYF. V gene TRBV29-1 combines with J gene TRBJ2-7; D might be TRBD1 (6 bases). There are 15 residues in the CDR3. CDR1 and CDR2 (germline): SQVTM, ANQGSEA. Trimming left V 4 bases short and J 4 bases short, with 20 bases between.

This chain links TRBV28 with TRBJ2-7; 9 nucleotides match TRBD1. The CDR3 has 14 residues. The junction had 8 bases not matched to a gene; V was cut back by 7 bases and J by 4 bases. CDR1 MDHEN and CDR2 SYDVKM come from the germline V gene. The DNA for the CDR3 is TGTGCCAGCACCTTCCCGGGACAGGGTTACGAGCAGTACTTC. Residues: CASTFPGQGYEQYF.

The V and J genes are TRBV4-1 and TRBJ1-1; no firm D call. CDR3 length equals 12 residues. Germline V gene lookup returns CDR1 MGHRA and CDR2 YSYEKL. The V end was cut by 6 bases, the J end by 5 bases, with 10 bases between. The CDR3 reads CASSGGWTEAFF. The CDR3 region has the DNA TGCGCCAGCAGTGGAGGGTGGACTGAAGCTTTCTTT.

The chain couples TRBV30 to TRBJ2-5; 15 bases agree with TRBD2. The CDR3 is 16 residues long. V was clipped by 1 base and J by 5 bases; unmatched bases: 5. From germline, CDR1 is GTSNPN and CDR2 SVGIG (reference sequence). CDR3 sequence reads: CAWSGRGTSGRETQYF. CDR3 nucleotide sequence: TGTGCCTGGAGTGGTCGGGGGACTAGCGGGAGGGAGACCCAGTACTTC.

The chain recombines TRBV7-2 with TRBJ1-1, with D perhaps TRBD1 (5 bases). The CDR3 consists of 14 residues. Germline CDR1 is SGHTA and CDR2 is FQGNSA. V gave up 5 bases and J gave up 6 bases, with 16 bases separating them. The DNA for the CDR3 is TGTGCCAGCAGCCTAGACGGGGGGGATCCTGAAGCTTTCTTT. Amino acid sequence: CASSLDGGDPEAFF. The full variable domain, its missing parts supplied by reference TRBV7-2 and TRBJ1-1, is GAGVSQSPSNKVTEKGKDVELRCDPISGHTALYWYRQSLGQGLEFLIYFQGNSAPDKSGLPSDRFSAERTGGSVSTLTIQRTQQEDSAVYLCASSLDGGDPEAFFGQGTRLTVV.

The chain is built from TRBV10-2 and TRBJ2-1; D uncertain. Germline lookup yields CDR1 WSHSY and CDR2 SAAADI. The CDR3 totals 10 residues. V was trimmed by 11 bases and J by 10 bases, leaving 12 bases between them. The CDR3 loop reads CACQLGEQFF. The CDR3 nucleotides read TGCGCCTGTCAACTCGGGGAGCAGTTCTTC.

The chain is built from TRBV29-1 and TRBJ2-7, with 9 bases matching TRBD2. The germline CDR1 and CDR2 sequences are SQVTM and ANQGSEA. CDR3 length: 13 amino acids. Germline trimming cut 3 bases from V and 4 bases from J; bases unmatched to any gene: 4. CDR3 DNA: TGCAGCGTTGATAAAGCGGGAGGTTACGAGCAGTACTTC. This sequence encodes CSVDKAGGYEQYF.

The chain joins TRBV4-2 to TRBJ1-1, with D uncertain. The V and J ends lost 0 bases and 5 bases respectively, with 7 bases between them. This CDR3 has 13 residues. From germline, CDR1 is LGHNA and CDR2 YNFKEQ. The CDR3: CASSQDRSTEAFF. In DNA form, the CDR3 reads TGTGCCAGCAGCCAAGACAGGTCGACTGAAGCTTTCTTT.

V usage is TRBV9 and J usage is TRBJ1-4; D not resolved. CDR3 size: 16 residues. Germline loops: CDR1 SGDLS, CDR2 YYNGEE. Trimming stripped 3 bases from V and 6 bases from J, with 18 bases between. This CDR3 reads CASSAQLNQVDEKLFF. DNA for the CDR3: TGTGCCAGCAGCGCCCAACTGAACCAAGTCGATGAAAAACTGTTTTTT.

This clone was found once. This chain connects TRBV28 to TRBJ1-4; possible D gene TRBD1, 6 bases. Germline assignment: CDR1 MDHEN and CDR2 SYDVKM. The V end was cut by 8 bases, the J end by 5 bases, with 15 bases between. The CDR3 has 14 amino acids. The CDR3 nucleotides are TGTGCCAGCCGGTGGGCAGGGACAAATGAAAAACTGTTTTTT. Translated, it gives CASRWAGTNEKLFF.

This clone was seen once. This chain connects TRBV28 to TRBJ2-3; D unclear. Germline CDR1 MDHEN, CDR2 SYDVKM. The CDR3 length is 14 residues. Deletions cut 8 bases from V and 0 bases from J, with 12 bases between. The CDR3 here is CASYLVGSTDTQYF. The CDR3 DNA follows: TGTGCCAGCTATCTAGTTGGTAGCACAGATACGCAGTATTTT.